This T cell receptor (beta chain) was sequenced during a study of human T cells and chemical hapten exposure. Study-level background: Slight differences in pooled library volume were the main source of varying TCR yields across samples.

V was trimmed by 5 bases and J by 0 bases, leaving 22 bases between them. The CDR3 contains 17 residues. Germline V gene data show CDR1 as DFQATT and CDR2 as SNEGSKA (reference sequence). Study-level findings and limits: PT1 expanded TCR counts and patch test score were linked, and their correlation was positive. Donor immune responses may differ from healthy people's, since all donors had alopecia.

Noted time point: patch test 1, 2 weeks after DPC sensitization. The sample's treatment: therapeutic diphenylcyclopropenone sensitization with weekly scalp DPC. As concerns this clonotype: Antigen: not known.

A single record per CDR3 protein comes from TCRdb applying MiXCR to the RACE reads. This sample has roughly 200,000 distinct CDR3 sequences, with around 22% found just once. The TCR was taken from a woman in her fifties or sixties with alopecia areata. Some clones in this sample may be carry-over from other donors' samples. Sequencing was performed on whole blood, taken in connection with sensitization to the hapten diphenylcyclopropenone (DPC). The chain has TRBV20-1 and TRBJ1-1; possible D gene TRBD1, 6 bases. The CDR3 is CSAPLPAGDLMNTEAFF. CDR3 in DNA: TGCAGTGCTCCCCTCCCCGCAGGGGATTTAATGAACACTGAAGCTTTCTTT.